This TCR beta chain was retrieved from a study of blood T cells in healthy people across ages. General study results and limits: A greater number of naive CD4+ cells and higher diversity distinguished long-lived donors from aged donors. Estimates drawn from one million T cells were deemed to understate diversity.

Germline V gene data show CDR1 as MGHDK and CDR2 as SYGVNS. V was pared by 4 bases and J by 3 bases, with 10 bases between. The CDR3 runs to 14 residues. Notes on this clonotype: Its target is not known.

RNA extraction gave at least 5.5 micrograms of total RNA per sample. A sample-barcoded 5' primer and a J-beta primer mix were used in a second PCR of about 7 to 11 cycles. TCRdb passed the 5' RACE reads through MiXCR, listing each CDR3 protein once. Of about 750,000 distinct CDR3 sequences listed, 53% are singletons. Source material: blood. The sequence came from an elderly man in good health. The rearrangement joins TRBV25-1 to TRBJ2-1; D is unresolved. In DNA form, the CDR3 reads TGTGCCAGCAGTGGAACCACTTACTACAATGAGCAGTTCTTC. Its translation is CASSGTTYYNEQFF.